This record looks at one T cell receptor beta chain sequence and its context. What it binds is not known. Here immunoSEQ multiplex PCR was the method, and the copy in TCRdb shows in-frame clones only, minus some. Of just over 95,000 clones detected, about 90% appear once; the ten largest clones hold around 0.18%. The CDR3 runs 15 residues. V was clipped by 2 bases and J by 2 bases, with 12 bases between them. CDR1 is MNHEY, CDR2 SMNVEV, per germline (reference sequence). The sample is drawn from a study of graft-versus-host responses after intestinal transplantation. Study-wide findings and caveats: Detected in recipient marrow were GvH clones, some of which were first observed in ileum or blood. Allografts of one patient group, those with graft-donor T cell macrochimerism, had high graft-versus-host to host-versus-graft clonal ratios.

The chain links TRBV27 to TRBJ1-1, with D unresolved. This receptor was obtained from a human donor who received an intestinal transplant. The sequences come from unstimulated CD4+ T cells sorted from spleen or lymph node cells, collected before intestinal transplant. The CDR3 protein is CASSLVPTSNTEAFF. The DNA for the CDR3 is TGTGCCAGCAGTTTAGTCCCGACTAGCAACACTGAAGCTTTCTTT.